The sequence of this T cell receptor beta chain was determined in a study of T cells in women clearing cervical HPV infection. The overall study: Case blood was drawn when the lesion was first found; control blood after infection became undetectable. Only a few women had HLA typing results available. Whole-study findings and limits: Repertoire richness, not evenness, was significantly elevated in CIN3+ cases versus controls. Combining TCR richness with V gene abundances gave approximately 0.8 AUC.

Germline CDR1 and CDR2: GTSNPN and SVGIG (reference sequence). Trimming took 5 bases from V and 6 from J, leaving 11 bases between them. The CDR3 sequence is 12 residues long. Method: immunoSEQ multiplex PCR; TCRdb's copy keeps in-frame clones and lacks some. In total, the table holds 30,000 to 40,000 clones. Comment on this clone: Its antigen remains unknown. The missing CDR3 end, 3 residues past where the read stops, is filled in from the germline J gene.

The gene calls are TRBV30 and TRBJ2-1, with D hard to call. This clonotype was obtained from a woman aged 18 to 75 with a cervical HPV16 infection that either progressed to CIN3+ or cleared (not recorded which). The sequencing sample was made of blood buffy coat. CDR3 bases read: TGTGCCTGGTCTGACACGTCCAATGAG. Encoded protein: CAWSDTSNE. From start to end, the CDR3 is CAWSDTSNEQFF.